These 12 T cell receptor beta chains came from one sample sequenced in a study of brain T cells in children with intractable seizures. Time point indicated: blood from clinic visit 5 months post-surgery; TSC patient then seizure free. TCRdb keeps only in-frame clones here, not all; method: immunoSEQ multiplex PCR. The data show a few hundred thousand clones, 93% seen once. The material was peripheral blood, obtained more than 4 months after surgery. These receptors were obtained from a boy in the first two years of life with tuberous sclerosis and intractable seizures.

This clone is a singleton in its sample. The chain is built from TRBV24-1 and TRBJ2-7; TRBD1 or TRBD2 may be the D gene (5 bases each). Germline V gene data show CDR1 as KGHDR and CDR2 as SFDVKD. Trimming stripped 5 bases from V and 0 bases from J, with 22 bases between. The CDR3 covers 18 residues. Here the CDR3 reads CATSATTPWDGSSYEQYF. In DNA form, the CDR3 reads TGTGCCACCAGTGCCACCACGCCCTGGGACGGATCCTCCTACGAGCAGTACTTC.

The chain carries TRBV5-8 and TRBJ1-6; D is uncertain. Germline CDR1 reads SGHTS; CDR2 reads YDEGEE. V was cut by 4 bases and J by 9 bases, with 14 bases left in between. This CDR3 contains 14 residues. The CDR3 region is CASSPGEGISPLHF. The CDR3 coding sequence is TGTGCCAGCAGCCCTGGGGAGGGAATTTCACCCCTCCACTTT. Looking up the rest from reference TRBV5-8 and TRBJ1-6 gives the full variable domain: EAGVTQSPTHLIKTRGQQATLRCSPISGHTSVYWYQQALGLGLQFLLWYDEGEERNRGNFPPRFSGRQFPNYSSELNVNALELEDSALYLCASSPGEGISPLHFGNGTRLTVT.

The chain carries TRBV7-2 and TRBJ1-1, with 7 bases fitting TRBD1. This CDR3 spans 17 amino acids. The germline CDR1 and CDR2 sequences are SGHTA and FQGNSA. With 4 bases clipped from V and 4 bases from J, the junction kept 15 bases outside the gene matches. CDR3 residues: CASSSYRGGVSGTEAFF. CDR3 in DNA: TGTGCCAGCAGCTCCTACAGGGGTGGGGTTTCCGGCACTGAAGCTTTCTTT.

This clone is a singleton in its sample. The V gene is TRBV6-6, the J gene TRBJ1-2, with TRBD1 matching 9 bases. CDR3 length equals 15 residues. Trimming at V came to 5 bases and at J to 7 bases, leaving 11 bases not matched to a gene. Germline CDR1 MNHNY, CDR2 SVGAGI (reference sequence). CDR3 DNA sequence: TGTGCCAGCAGTAAGCCCCGGACAGGGGAAAGTGGCTACACCTTC. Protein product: CASSKPRTGESGYTF.

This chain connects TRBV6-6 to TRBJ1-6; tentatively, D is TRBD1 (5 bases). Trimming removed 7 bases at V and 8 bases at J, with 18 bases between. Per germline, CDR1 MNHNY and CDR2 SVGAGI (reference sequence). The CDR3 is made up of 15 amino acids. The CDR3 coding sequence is TGTGCCAGCATGGATGGAGGCAGGGAGTATTCACCCCTCCACTTT. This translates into CASMDGGREYSPLHF.

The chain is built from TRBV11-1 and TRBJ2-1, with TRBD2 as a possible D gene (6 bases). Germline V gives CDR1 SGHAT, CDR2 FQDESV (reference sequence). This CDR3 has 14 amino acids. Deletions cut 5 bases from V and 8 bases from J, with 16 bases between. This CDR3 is CASSRTRGLYEQFF. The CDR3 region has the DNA TGTGCCAGCAGCCGCACGCGGGGCTTGTATGAGCAGTTCTTC.

The CDR3 loop reads CASSWEDSFNQPQHF. The CDR3 DNA follows: TGTGCCAGCAGCTGGGAGGACAGTTTCAATCAGCCCCAGCATTTT. The chain uses TRBV5-4 and TRBJ1-5; TRBD1 is a possible D gene (6 bases). V lost 3 bases to trimming and J lost 3 bases, with 13 bases between them. Germline loops: CDR1 SGHNT, CDR2 YYREEE (reference sequence). There are 15 residues in the CDR3.

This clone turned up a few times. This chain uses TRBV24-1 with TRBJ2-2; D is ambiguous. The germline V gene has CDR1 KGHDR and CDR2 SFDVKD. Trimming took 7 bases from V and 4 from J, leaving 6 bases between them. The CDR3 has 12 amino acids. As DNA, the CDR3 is TGTGCCACCAGATCACTCACCGGGGAGCTGTTTTTT. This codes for CATRSLTGELFF.

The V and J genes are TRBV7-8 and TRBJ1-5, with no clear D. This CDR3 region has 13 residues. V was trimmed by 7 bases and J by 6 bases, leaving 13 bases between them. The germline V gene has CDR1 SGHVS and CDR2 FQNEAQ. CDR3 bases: TGTGCCAGCACCAGGTTAGGGCGTCAGCCCCAGCATTTT. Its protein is CASTRLGRQPQHF.

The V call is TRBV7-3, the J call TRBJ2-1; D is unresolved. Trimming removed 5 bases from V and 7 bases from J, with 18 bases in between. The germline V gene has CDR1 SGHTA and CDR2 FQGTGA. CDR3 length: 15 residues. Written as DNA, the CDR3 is TGTGCCAGCAGCCCTGGGCCCGGTCTGGGAAATGAGCAGTTCTTC. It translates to CASSPGPGLGNEQFF.

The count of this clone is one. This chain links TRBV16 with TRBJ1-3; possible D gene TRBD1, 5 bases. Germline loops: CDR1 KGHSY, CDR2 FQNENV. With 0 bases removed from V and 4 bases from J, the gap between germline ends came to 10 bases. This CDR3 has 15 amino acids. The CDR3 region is CASSQSQGGGNTIYF. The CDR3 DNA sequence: TGTGCCAGCAGCCAATCGCAGGGAGGCGGAAACACCATATATTTT.

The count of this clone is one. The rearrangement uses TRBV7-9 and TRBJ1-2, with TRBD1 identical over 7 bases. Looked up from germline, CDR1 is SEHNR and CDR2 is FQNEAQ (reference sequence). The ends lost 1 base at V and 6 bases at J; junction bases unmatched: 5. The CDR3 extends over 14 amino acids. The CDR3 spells CASSLVGTVHGYTF. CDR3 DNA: TGTGCCAGCAGCTTAGTGGGGACAGTCCATGGCTACACCTTC. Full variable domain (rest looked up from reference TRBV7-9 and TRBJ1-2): DTGVSQNPRHKITKRGQNVTFRCDPISEHNRLYWYRQTLGQGPEFLTYFQNEAQLEKSRLLSDRFSAERPKGSFSTLEIQRTEQGDSAMYLCASSLVGTVHGYTFGSGTRLTVV.